One sample yielded the 8 T cell receptor beta chains listed below, sequenced in a study of Graves' ophthalmopathy and Graves' hyperthyroidism. Scientists amplified the TCR beta CDR3 regions from RNA transcripts. First-round RT-PCR relied on HTBI primers, and a second-round multiplex PCR came next. TCRdb itself ran the multiplex PCR reads through MiXCR, one entry per CDR3 protein. Of 300,000 to 500,000 distinct CDR3 sequences listed, approximately 15% are singletons. The specimen was peripheral blood. These receptors originate from a woman between 18 and 30 years old with stable Graves' hyperthyroidism.

This clonotype has at least ten counts. The rearrangement uses TRBV11-2 and TRBJ2-5, with D uncertain. The length of the CDR3 is 13 residues. Germline loops: CDR1 SGHAT, CDR2 FQNNGV. The V end lost 4 bases, the J end lost 3 bases, and 9 bases lay between the germline ends. The CDR3 sequence: CASSSLGEETQYF. The CDR3 coding sequence is TGTGCCAGCAGCTCCTTGGGCGAAGAGACCCAGTACTTC.

This clonotype was detected many times. This chain joins TRBV11-2 and TRBJ2-7, with D perhaps matching TRBD1 (5 bases). Looked up from germline, CDR1 is SGHAT and CDR2 is FQNNGV. V lost 5 bases and J 2 bases, leaving 13 bases between the germline ends. The CDR3 is 14 amino acids. Here the CDR3 reads CASSHETAPYEQYF. CDR3 DNA: TGTGCCAGCAGCCATGAGACAGCCCCCTACGAGCAGTACTTC.

This clonotype was observed many times. The chain joins TRBV6-1 to TRBJ1-6; D perhaps matches TRBD1 (5 bases). CDR1 MNHNS and CDR2 SASEGT come from the germline V gene. This CDR3 contains 14 residues. With 6 bases removed from V and 8 bases from J, the gap between germline ends came to 14 bases. Here the CDR3 DNA reads TGTGCCAGCAGATTGGACATTTATTATTCACCCCTCCACTTT. Protein sequence: CASRLDIYYSPLHF.

The chain carries TRBV27 and TRBJ1-5, with unresolved D. V lost 5 bases, J lost 2 bases, and 13 bases lay in between. Germline CDR1 MNHEY, CDR2 SMNVEV (reference sequence). This CDR3 has 15 amino acids. CDR3 sequence (DNA): TGTGCCAGCAGTCTCGACCCGAGTCGCAATCAGCCCCAGCATTTT. This sequence encodes CASSLDPSRNQPQHF.

This clonotype was found many times. For the CDR3, the DNA is TGCAGTGCTGACGGGGGGCGGGGAGGCACTGAAGCTTTCTTT. This gives the protein CSADGGRGGTEAFF. The V call is TRBV20-1, the J call TRBJ1-1; possibly TRBD1 for D (6 bases). The CDR3 covers 14 residues. Trimming left V 5 bases short and J 4 bases short, with 17 bases between. The V gene's germline CDR1 is DFQATT and CDR2 SNEGSKA (reference sequence).

This clonotype was recorded many times. V is TRBV5-5 and J is TRBJ2-5; no firm D call. Deletions cut 0 bases from V and 3 bases from J, with 9 bases between. The germline CDR1 and CDR2 sequences are SGHKS and YYEKEE (reference sequence). The CDR3 loop spans 14 amino acids. CDR3 DNA sequence: TGTGCCAGCAGCTTGGAGCTCTGGAAAGAGACCCAGTACTTC. Translated, it gives CASSLELWKETQYF.

The J gene is TRBJ2-7, the V gene TRBV6-2 or TRBV6-3; no clear D. From germline, CDR1 is MNHEY and CDR2 SVGEGT. The CDR3 runs 14 residues. The V end lost 2 bases, the J end lost 6 bases, and 14 bases lay between the germline ends. CDR3 sequence (DNA): TGTGCCAGCAGTTACGGTTATTCAGCAGTCGAGCAGTACTTC. This codes for CASSYGYSAVEQYF.

The table lists this clonotype with many counts. The chain has TRBV10-3 and TRBJ1-2, with D perhaps matching TRBD1 (5 bases). The length of the CDR3 is 14 residues. Trimming pared 4 bases from V and 2 bases from J, leaving 11 bases between. Germline V gene lookup returns CDR1 ENHRY and CDR2 SYGVKD. The CDR3 DNA follows: TGTGCCATCAGTGCGGGGACGGTAAACTATGGCTACACCTTC. Protein product: CAISAGTVNYGYTF.